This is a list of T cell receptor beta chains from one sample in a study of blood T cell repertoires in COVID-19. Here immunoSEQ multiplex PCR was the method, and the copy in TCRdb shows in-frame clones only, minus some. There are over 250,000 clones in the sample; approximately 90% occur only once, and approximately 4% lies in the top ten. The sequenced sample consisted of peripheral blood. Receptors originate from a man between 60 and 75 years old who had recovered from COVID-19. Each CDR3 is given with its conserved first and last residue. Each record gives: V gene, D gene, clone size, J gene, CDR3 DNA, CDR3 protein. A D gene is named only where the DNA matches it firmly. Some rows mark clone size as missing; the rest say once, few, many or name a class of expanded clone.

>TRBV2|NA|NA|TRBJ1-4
TGTGCCAGCAGTGAGGTACCAGCAACTAATGAAAAACTGTTTTTT
CASSEVPATNEKLFF
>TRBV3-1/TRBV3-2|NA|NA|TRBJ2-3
TGTGCCAGCAGCCAAGCAGTTACAGATACGCAGTATTTT
CASSQAVTDTQYF
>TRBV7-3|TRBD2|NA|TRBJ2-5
TGTGCCAGCAGTCAAGTCGGACTAGCTGGTGAGACCCAGTACTTC
CASSQVGLAGETQYF
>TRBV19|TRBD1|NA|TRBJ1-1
TGTGCCAGTAGCTACAGGGGGTTGAACACTGAAGCTTTCTTT
CASSYRGLNTEAFF
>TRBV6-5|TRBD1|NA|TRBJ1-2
TGTGCCAGCAGTCGGGACAGGGGAAAGGGACCCTCCTACACCTTC
CASSRDRGKGPSYTF
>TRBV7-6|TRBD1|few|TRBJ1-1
TGTGCCAGCAGCCCAAAGCTGACAGGGGCTACTGAAGCTTTCTTT
CASSPKLTGATEAFF
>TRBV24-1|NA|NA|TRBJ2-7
TGTGCCACCAGTGATTATGAGGCCAAGCAGTACTTC
CATSDYEAKQYF
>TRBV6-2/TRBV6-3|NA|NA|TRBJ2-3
TGTGCCAGCAGCCACTATGCCACAGATACGCAGTATTTT
CASSHYATDTQYF
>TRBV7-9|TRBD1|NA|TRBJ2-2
TGTGCCAGCAGCCCTTTTTGGACAGGGGACACCGGGGAGCTGTTTTTT
CASSPFWTGDTGELFF
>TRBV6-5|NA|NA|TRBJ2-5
TGTGCCAGCAGTTACTCGGGACTGATCCAAGAGACCCAGTACTTC
CASSYSGLIQETQYF
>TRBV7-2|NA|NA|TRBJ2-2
TGTGCCAGCAGCCCGACTAGTCGTGGCACCGGGGAGCTGTTTTTT
CASSPTSRGTGELFF
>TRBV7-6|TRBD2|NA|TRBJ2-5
TGTGCCAGCAGCTCTTTAGCGGGGGGTCAAGAGACCCAGTACTTC
CASSSLAGGQETQYF